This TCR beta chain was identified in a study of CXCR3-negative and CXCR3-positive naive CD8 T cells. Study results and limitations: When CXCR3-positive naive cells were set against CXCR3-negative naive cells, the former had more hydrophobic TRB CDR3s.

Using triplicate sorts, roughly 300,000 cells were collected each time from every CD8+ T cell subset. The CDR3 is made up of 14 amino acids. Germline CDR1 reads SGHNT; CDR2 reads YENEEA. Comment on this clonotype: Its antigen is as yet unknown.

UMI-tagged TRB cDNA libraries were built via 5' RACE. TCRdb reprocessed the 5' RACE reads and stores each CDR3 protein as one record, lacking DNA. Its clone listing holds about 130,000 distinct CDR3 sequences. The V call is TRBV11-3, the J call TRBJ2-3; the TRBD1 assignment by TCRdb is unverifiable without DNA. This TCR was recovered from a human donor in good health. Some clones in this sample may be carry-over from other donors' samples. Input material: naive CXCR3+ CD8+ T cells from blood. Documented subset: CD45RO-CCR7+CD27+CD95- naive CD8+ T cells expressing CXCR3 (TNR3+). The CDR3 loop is CASSPGQGVDTQYF.